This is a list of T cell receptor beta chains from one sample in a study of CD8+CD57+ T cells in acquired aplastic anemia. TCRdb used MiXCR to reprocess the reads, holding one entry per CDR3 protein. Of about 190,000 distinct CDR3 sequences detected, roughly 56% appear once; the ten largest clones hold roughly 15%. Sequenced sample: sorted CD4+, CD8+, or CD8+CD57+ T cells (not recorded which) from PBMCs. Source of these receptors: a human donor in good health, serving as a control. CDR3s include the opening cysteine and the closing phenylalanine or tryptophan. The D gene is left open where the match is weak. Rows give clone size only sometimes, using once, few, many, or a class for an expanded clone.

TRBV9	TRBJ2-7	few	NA	TGTGCCAGCAGCGTAGAGACCACGGGGGAGCAGTACTTC	CASSVETTGEQYF
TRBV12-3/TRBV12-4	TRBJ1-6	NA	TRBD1	TGTGCCAGCAGCTTGGAAGGGACAGGGGGTAATTCACCCCTCCACTTT	CASSLEGTGGNSPLHF
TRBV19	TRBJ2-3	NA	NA	TGTGCCAGTAGTATAGGCCACACAGATACGCAGTATTTT	CASSIGHTDTQYF
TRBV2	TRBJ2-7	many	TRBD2	TGTGCCAGCAGTGAGACAACTAGCGGCTCCTACGAGCAGTACTTC	CASSETTSGSYEQYF
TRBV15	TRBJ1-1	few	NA	TGTGCCACCAGCAGAGGTGGGGGGGCGGGCACTGAAGCTTTCTTT	CATSRGGGAGTEAFF
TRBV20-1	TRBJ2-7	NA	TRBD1	TGCAGTGCTGGGGACAGCAACTTTGCCTACGAGCAGTACTTC	CSAGDSNFAYEQYF
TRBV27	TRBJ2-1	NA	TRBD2	TGTGCCAGCAGTTTAGCCTTTAGCGGGGGGGCGGCCGAGCAGTTCTTC	CASSLAFSGGAAEQFF
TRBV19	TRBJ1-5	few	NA	TGTGCCATATCACAGGGTACGGCCAATCAGCCCCAGCATTTT	CAISQGTANQPQHF
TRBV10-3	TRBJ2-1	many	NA	TGTGCCATCAGTGAGCAGTTACTCTCCTACAATGAGCAGTTCTTC	CAISEQLLSYNEQFF
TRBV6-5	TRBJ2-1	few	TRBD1	TGTGCCAGCACCCACACGGGGACAGGGGTTATCTACAATGAGCAGTTCTTC	CASTHTGTGVIYNEQFF
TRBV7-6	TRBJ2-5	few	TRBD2	TGTGCCAGCAGTTACGGACTAGCGAGGGGCGCCCAAGAGACCCAGTACTTC	CASSYGLARGAQETQYF
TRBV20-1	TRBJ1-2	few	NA	TGCAGTGCTAGAGATACCAACCGAGGGGATCGCTACACCTTC	CSARDTNRGDRYTF
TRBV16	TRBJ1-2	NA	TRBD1	TGTGCCAGCAGTCAAACTATATTGACAGGGCTTAACTATGGCTACACCTTC	CASSQTILTGLNYGYTF
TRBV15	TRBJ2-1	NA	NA	TGTGCCACCAGCGGGGGCTTAAGAGCGGACTACAATGAGCAGTTCTTC	CATSGGLRADYNEQFF
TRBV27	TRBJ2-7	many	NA	TGTGCCAGCAGTTTATACGCCAGGGCCTACGAGCAGTACTTC	CASSLYARAYEQYF
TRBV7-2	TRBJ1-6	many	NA	TGTGCCAGCAGCGGCAGGGAAATCTATAATTCACCCCTCCACTTT	CASSGREIYNSPLHF
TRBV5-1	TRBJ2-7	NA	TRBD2	TGCGCCAGCAGCTTGGTTAGCGGGAGGCTCCACGAGCAGTACTTC	CASSLVSGRLHEQYF
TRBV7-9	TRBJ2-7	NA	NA	TGTGCCAGCAGCCATGAGCTGGAGACCTACGAGCAGTACTTC	CASSHELETYEQYF
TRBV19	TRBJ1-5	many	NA	TGTGCTTCAGGGGCTCAGCCCCAGCATTTT	CASGAQPQHF
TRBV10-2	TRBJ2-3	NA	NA	NA	CASNAGTGVSYEQYFGPGTDTQYF
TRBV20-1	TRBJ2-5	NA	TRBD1	TGCAGTGCCCATAACAGGGGATCGCAAGAGACCCAGTACTTC	CSAHNRGSQETQYF
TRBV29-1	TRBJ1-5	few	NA	TGCAGCGTCGCCACGGCAGGTAGCAATCAGCCCCAGCATTTT	CSVATAGSNQPQHF
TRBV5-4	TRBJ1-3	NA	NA	TGTGCCAGCAGCCCGGGCAGTAGCTCTGGAAACACCATATATTTT	CASSPGSSSGNTIYF
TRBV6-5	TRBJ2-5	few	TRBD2	TGTGCCAGCAGTCCCCGGGGGGGAAGGAAAGAGACCCAGTACTTC	CASSPRGGRKETQYF
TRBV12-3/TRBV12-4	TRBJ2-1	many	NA	TGTGCCAGCAGCTTTTTCGATGAGCAGTTCTTC	CASSFFDEQFF
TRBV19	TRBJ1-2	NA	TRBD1	TGTGCCAGTAGTGCCCGCCCGGTGGGACAGGGGGGTGATGGCTACACCTTC	CASSARPVGQGGDGYTF
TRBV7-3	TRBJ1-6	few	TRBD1	TGTGCCAGTAGTACCGGACAGGGCTATCAACCCCTCCACTTT	CASSTGQGYQPLHF
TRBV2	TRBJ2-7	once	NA	TGTGCCAGCAGAGCTATCGAGGGGTTAAGGAACGAGCAGTACTTC	CASRAIEGLRNEQYF
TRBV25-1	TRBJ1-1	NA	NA	TGTGCCAGCAGTCCCCAAGGGGGGGGGGAGGACACTGAAGCTTTCTTT	CASSPQGGGEDTEAFF
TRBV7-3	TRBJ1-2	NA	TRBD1	TGTGCCGGCAGCTTAAATCAGGGGGACTATGGCCACACCTTC	CAGSLNQGDYGHTF
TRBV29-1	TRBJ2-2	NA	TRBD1	TGCAGCGTGCTGATGGCAGGGGGCACCGGGGAGCTGTTTTTT	CSVLMAGGTGELFF
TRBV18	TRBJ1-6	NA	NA	TGTGCCAGCTCACCACCACACGAGTCACCCCTCCACTTT	CASSPPHESPLHF
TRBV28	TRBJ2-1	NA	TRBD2	TGTGCCAGCAGTTCTCCTAGCGGGGGGGCCCATGAGCAGTTCTTC	CASSSPSGGAHEQFF
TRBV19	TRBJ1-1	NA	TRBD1	TGTGCCAGTCTGGACAGGGGGGCTGAAGCTTTCTTT	CASLDRGAEAFF
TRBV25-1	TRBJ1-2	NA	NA	TGTGCCAGCAGCCAAGATACCAGTGGCTACACCTTC	CASSQDTSGYTF
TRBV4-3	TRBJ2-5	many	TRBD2	TGCGCCAGCAGCCACCTGACTAGCGGGGGGGCGGAGACCCAGTACTTC	CASSHLTSGGAETQYF
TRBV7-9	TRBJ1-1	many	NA	TGTGCCAGCAGCTTAAAGGAGAGGAACACTGAAGCTTTCTTT	CASSLKERNTEAFF
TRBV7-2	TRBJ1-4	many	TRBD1	TGTGCCAGCAGCTTAGGCCCGACAGGGGGTGAGGAAGTAGGGGAAAAACTGTTTTTT	CASSLGPTGGEEVGEKLFF
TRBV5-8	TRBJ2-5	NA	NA	TGTGCCAGCAGCTCGATTAGCGGTGAGACCCAGTACTTC	CASSSISGETQYF
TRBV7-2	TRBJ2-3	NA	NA	TGTGCCAGCAGCTTAGGTGACAGCAAGGCAGATACGCAGTATTTT	CASSLGDSKADTQYF
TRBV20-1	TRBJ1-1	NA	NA	TGCAGTGCTAGCGGGGGCTTGAACACTGAAGCTTTCTTT	CSASGGLNTEAFF
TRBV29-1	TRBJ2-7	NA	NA	TGCAGCGCCCGGGGCGGGTTAGTCTACGAGCAGTACTTC	CSARGGLVYEQYF
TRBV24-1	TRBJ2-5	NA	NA	TGTGCCACCAGTGACCCCGTAGAGACCCAGTACTTC	CATSDPVETQYF
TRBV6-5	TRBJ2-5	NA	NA	TGTGCCAGCAGCCCGGGACAAATTAAAGAGACCCAGTACTTC	CASSPGQIKETQYF
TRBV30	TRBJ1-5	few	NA	TGTGCCTGGAGTGCGGCAGGAACGAGACAGCCCCAGCATTTT	CAWSAAGTRQPQHF
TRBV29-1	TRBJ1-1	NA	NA	TGCAGCGTCGCACCCCCAGGGGTCACTGAAGCTTTCTTT	CSVAPPGVTEAFF
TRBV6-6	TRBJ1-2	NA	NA	TGTGCCAGCAGCACGGGGACACCCGGTCCCTATGGCTACACCTTC	CASSTGTPGPYGYTF
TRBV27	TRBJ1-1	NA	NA	TGTGCCAGCAGTTTCAAATATAACACTGAAGCTTTCTTT	CASSFKYNTEAFF
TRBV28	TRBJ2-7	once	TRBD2	TGTGCCAGCAGTTTATTAAGACTAGCGGGGATCGAGCAGTGCTTC	CASSLLRLAGIEQCF
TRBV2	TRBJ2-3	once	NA	TGTGCCAGGGGGGTAGAGGGAGATACGCAGTATTTT	CARGVEGDTQYF
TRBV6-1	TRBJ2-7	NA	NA	TGTGCCAGCAGTTACTCGATTTTAGGGACGGCAGCCACCTGCGAGCAGTACTTC	CASSYSILGTAATCEQYF
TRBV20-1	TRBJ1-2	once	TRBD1	TGCAGTGCCCTCGTCGCGACAGGGGTCGACGGCTACACCTTC	CSALVATGVDGYTF
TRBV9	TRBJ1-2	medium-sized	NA	TGTGCCAGCAGCGTAGACGCAGGAGGCTATGGCTACACCTTC	CASSVDAGGYGYTF